The entry below describes one T cell receptor beta chain. Antigen unknown. The data stem from a study of cytomegalovirus exposure and HLA in healthy donors. Looking at the study overall: Both the 120 validation repertoires and the 600 to 700 first-cohort repertoires used the same platform, as reported by a later analysis.

General observations from the study: Reported results showed that the classifier diagnosed cytomegalovirus status with high specificity and sensitivity. Through in vitro validation, a few CMV-associated chains were shown to be specific for CMV antigens.

Produced via immunoSEQ multiplex PCR; TCRdb's table is partial and in-frame only. The sample includes roughly 260,000 clones, around nine tenths of them seen just once. CDR1 and CDR2 (germline): SGHVS, FNYEAQ. The length of the CDR3 is 14 residues. The V and J ends lost 5 bases and 2 bases, in that order; junction bases with no gene match: 5. The sample taken for sequencing was PBMCs. This chain joins TRBV7-6 and TRBJ1-2; 7 nucleotides agree with TRBD1. The receptor's source is a man younger than 35 in good health and CMV-seronegative. This CDR3 reads CASSPRDRNYGYTF. The CDR3 DNA sequence: TGTGCCAGCAGCCCCCGGGACAGAAACTATGGCTACACCTTC.